This T cell receptor beta chain is from a study of blood T cell repertoires in COVID-19. Germline lookup yields CDR1 SGHAT and CDR2 FQNNGV. The trim removed 9 bases at V and 9 bases at J, leaving 15 bases unmatched. The CDR3 is made up of 17 amino acids. The table came from immunoSEQ multiplex PCR; TCRdb's copy has only in-frame clones and leaves some out. The sample yields roughly 79,000 clones, roughly 90% seen once. Sequences were obtained from peripheral blood. The chain combines TRBV11-2 with TRBJ2-1; 15 positions match TRBD2. The receptor's source is a middle-aged man with active COVID-19. This chain's CDR3 is CASTLSGTSGRNVEQFF. The CDR3 bases are TGTGCCAGTACATTATCCGGGACTAGCGGGAGGAATGTTGAGCAGTTCTTC. Together with reference TRBV11-2 and TRBJ2-1, the CDR3 gives the full variable domain: EAGVAQSPRYKIIEKRQSVAFWCNPISGHATLYWYQQILGQGPKLLIQFQNNGVVDDSQLPKDRFSAERLKGVDSTLKIQPAKLEDSAVYLCASTLSGTSGRNVEQFFGPGTRLTVL.